These 18 T cell receptor beta chains were all obtained from the same sample, sequenced in a study of siplizumab effects on memory and regulatory T cells. Assay: immunoSEQ multiplex PCR; the TCRdb copy retains only in-frame clones and omits some. The table shows 60,000 to 65,000 clones, with 70% to 80% occurring only once. The sequencing input was memory CD4+ T cells sorted from blood. These receptors all stem from a human donor in good health.

The chain carries TRBV25-1 and TRBJ1-3; no reliable D call. The CDR3 contains 14 residues. V was trimmed by 1 base and J by 3 bases, leaving 7 bases between them. CDR1 is MGHDK and CDR2 is SYGVNS in the germline V gene. CDR3 DNA: TGTGCCAGCAGTGAATTCGGGAGTGGAAACACCATATATTTT. Protein sequence: CASSEFGSGNTIYF.

The chain carries TRBV10-3 and TRBJ1-3; D is ambiguous. The germline CDR1 and CDR2 sequences are ENHRY and SYGVKD. The length of the CDR3 is 13 residues. The germline V and J ends were trimmed by 6 bases and 6 bases, with 12 bases remaining between them. In DNA form, the CDR3 reads TGTGCCATCAGGGGAGAGAAACTAAACACCATATATTTT. Translated: CAIRGEKLNTIYF.

The chain combines TRBV30 with TRBJ1-5; D is unresolved. The CDR3 covers 13 residues. Germline V gives CDR1 GTSNPN, CDR2 SVGIG (reference sequence). V was pared by 3 bases and J by 3 bases, with 9 bases between. CDR3 coding DNA: TGTGCCTGGAGCGGGCACAACAATCAGCCCCAGCATTTT. Translation gives CAWSGHNNQPQHF.

The DNA of the CDR3 is TGCGCCAGCAGCTTCGAAGGTCTATCCTACGAGCAGTACTTC. Protein product: CASSFEGLSYEQYF. V usage is TRBV5-1 and J usage is TRBJ2-7, with D unclear. The germline V gene encodes CDR1 SGHRS and CDR2 YFSETQ. The ends were cut back, 2 bases at V and 1 base at J, with 10 bases in the middle. This CDR3 is 14 amino acids long.

The CDR3 region is CASSVFTGELFF. The CDR3 DNA is TGTGCCAGCAGTGTATTCACCGGGGAGCTGTTTTTT. This chain joins TRBV2 and TRBJ2-2; D call uncertain. V shed 4 bases and J shed 4 bases, with 4 bases lying between them. CDR1 and CDR2 (germline): SNHLY, FYNNEI. The CDR3 has 12 amino acids. Combining the CDR3 with reference TRBV2 and TRBJ2-2 gives the whole variable domain EPEVTQTPSHQVTQMGQEVILRCVPISNHLYFYWYRQILGQKVEFLVSFYNNEISEKSEIFDDQFSVERPDGSNFTLKIRSTKLEDSAMYFCASSVFTGELFFGEGSRLTVL.

The chain carries TRBV5-5 and TRBJ1-1; D remains ambiguous. This CDR3 has 13 amino acids. The V end was cut by 1 base, the J end by 5 bases, with 9 bases between. CDR1 is SGHKS and CDR2 is YYEKEE in the germline V gene (reference sequence). CDR3 amino acids: CASSLFMGTEAFF. The CDR3 nucleotides are TGTGCCAGCAGCTTGTTCATGGGTACTGAAGCTTTCTTT.

The chain links TRBV29-1 to TRBJ1-2, with a tentative D call TRBD1 (5 bases). Germline lookup yields CDR1 SQVTM and CDR2 ANQGSEA. The V and J ends lost 7 bases and 0 bases respectively, with 12 bases between them. This CDR3 contains 13 residues. CDR3 in amino acids: CSDPGPPNYGYTF. As DNA, the CDR3 is TGCAGCGACCCGGGACCCCCTAACTATGGCTACACCTTC.

The CDR3 loop is CASSRPGQGYEQYF. The CDR3 nucleotides are TGTGCCAGCAGCAGACCGGGACAGGGCTACGAGCAGTACTTC. The chain combines TRBV5-4 with TRBJ2-5; 9 positions match TRBD1. The end of the DNA fits TRBJ2-7 better, so the J call may be wrong. Looked up from germline, CDR1 is SGHNT and CDR2 is YYREEE (reference sequence). The CDR3 is made up of 14 amino acids.

The rearrangement joins TRBV6-1 to TRBJ2-1, with 9 positions matching TRBD2. V lost 5 bases, J lost 5 bases, and 7 bases stayed unmatched. The germline V gene encodes CDR1 MNHNS and CDR2 SASEGT. The CDR3 sequence is 15 residues long. This CDR3 reads CASSNSGGLNNEQFF. The CDR3 nucleotides are TGTGCCAGCAGTAACAGCGGGGGGCTTAACAATGAGCAGTTCTTC.

The chain links TRBV14 to TRBJ1-2, with 7 nucleotides matching TRBD1. There are 14 residues in the CDR3. Germline V CDR1 and CDR2: SGHDN, FVKESK. J was trimmed by 2 bases and V by 4 bases; bases with no gene match: 4. The CDR3 nucleotides read TGTGCCAGCAGCCCATGGACAGGAAACTATGGCTACACCTTC. Translating it yields CASSPWTGNYGYTF.

The chain recombines TRBV6-5 with TRBJ1-2; D unclear. Germline lookup yields CDR1 MNHEY and CDR2 SVGAGI. Between the trimmed V and J ends, which lost 10 bases and 7 bases, there was a span of 25 bases. CDR3 size: 15 residues. The CDR3 nucleotides read TGTGCCACCCGGTCAGGCTACCTCAATTACCGTGGCTACACCTTC. Encoded protein: CATRSGYLNYRGYTF.

The chain carries TRBV5-1 and TRBJ2-3; tentative D call: TRBD1 (6 bases). The CDR3 runs 15 residues. V was trimmed by 4 bases and J by 6 bases, leaving 18 bases between them. The germline gives CDR1 SGHRS, CDR2 YFSETQ. The CDR3, as DNA: TGCGCCAGCAGCCCGAAGTCAGCAGGGGCGGATACGCAGTATTTT. Residues: CASSPKSAGADTQYF. The full variable domain, its missing parts supplied by reference TRBV5-1 and TRBJ2-3, is KAGVTQTPRYLIKTRGQQVTLSCSPISGHRSVSWYQQTPGQGLQFLFEYFSETQRNKGNFPGRFSGRQFSNSRSEMNVSTLELGDSALYLCASSPKSAGADTQYFGPGTRLTVL.

The CDR3 DNA reads TGTGCCAGCAGCGAAATGGGATTAGGTCAGACCTACGAGCAGTACTTC. Translated, it gives CASSEMGLGQTYEQYF. The chain has TRBV9 and TRBJ2-7; D is ambiguous. The CDR3 consists of 16 residues. Germline V gene data show CDR1 as SGDLS and CDR2 as YYNGEE. V was clipped by 3 bases and J by 2 bases, with 18 bases between them.

V is TRBV2 and J is TRBJ1-1; D uncertain. V dropped 8 bases and J dropped 1 base, with 14 bases sitting between them. Germline V CDR1 and CDR2: SNHLY, FYNNEI. The CDR3 length is 14 residues. As DNA, the CDR3 is TGTGCCAGCTCTGGTGGCCCCGCGAACACTGAAGCTTTCTTT. Protein: CASSGGPANTEAFF.

V and J are TRBV28 and TRBJ1-5; possibly TRBD1 for D (5 bases). The V end lost 6 bases, the J end lost 6 bases, and 21 bases lay between the germline ends. Per germline, CDR1 MDHEN and CDR2 SYDVKM. The CDR3 has 16 residues. The CDR3 DNA is TGTGCCAGCAGGCCAATGGACACAGGTATAAGTCAGCCCCAGCATTTT. This sequence encodes CASRPMDTGISQPQHF.

This chain joins TRBV6-1 and TRBJ2-3; D is ambiguous. The V gene lost 4 bases and the J gene lost 6 bases, with 8 bases spanning the gap. CDR3 size: 12 residues. From germline, CDR1 is MNHNS and CDR2 SASEGT. In nucleotides, the CDR3 is TGTGCCAGCAGTGCCCTATGGGATACGCAGTATTTT. Translated: CASSALWDTQYF.

The chain employs TRBV28 and TRBJ1-1; D is unclear. Between the trimmed V and J ends, which lost 3 bases and 4 bases, there was a span of 9 bases. The CDR3 extends over 13 amino acids. The germline CDR1 and CDR2 sequences are MDHEN and SYDVKM. DNA for the CDR3: TGTGCCAGCAGTTTTCTAGTGGGCACTGAAGCTTTCTTT. The encoded protein is CASSFLVGTEAFF.

Of note for this clone: Other nucleotide sequences from this sample produce the same CDR3. This chain uses TRBV6-5 with TRBJ1-1; D is ambiguous. Germline V gene data show CDR1 as MNHEY and CDR2 as SVGAGI. This CDR3 comprises 12 residues. V lost 4 bases and J lost 0, with 3 bases in between. This CDR3 is CASSSVNTEAFF. The CDR3 DNA follows: TGTGCCAGCAGTTCGGTGAACACTGAAGCTTTCTTT.